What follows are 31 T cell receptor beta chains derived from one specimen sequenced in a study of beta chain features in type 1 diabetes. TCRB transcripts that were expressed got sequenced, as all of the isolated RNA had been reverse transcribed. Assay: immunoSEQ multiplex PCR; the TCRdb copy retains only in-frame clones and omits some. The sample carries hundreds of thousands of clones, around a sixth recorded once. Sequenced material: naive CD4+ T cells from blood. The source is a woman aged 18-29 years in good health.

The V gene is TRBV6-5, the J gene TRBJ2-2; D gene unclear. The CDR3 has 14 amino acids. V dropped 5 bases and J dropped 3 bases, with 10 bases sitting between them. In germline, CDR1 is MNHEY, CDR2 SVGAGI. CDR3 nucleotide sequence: TGTGCCAGCAGTCCCCGCCAACACACCGGGGAGCTGTTTTTT. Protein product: CASSPRQHTGELFF.

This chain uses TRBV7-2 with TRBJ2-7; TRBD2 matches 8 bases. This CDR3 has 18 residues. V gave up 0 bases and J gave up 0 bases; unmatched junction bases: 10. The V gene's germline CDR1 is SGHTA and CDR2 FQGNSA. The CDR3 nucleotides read TGTGCCAGCAGCTTAGCGGGGCTTAGCGGGGCGGGCTCCTACGAGCAGTACTTC. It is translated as CASSLAGLSGAGSYEQYF.

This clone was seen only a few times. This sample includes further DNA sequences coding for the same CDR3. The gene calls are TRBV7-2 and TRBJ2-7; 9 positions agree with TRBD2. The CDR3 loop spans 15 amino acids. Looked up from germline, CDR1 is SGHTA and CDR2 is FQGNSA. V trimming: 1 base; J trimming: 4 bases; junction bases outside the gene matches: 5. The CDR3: CASSLGLAGIYEQYF. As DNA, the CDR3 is TGTGCCAGCAGCTTAGGGCTAGCGGGGATATACGAGCAGTACTTC.

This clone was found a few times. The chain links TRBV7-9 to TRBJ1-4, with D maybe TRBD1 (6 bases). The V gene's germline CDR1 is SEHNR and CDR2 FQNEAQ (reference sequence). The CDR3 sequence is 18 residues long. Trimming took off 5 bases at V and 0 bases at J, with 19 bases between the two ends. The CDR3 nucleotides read TGTGCCAGCAGCGTCCAGGGGTCGTCGCCGACAACTAATGAAAAACTGTTTTTT. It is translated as CASSVQGSSPTTNEKLFF.

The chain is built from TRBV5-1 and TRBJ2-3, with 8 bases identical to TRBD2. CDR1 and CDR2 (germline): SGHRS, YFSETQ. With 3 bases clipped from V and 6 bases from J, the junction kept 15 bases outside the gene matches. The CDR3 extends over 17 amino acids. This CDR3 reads CASSSPARGGIGDTQYF. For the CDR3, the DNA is TGCGCCAGCAGCTCTCCCGCCCGGGGGGGAATTGGTGATACGCAGTATTTT.

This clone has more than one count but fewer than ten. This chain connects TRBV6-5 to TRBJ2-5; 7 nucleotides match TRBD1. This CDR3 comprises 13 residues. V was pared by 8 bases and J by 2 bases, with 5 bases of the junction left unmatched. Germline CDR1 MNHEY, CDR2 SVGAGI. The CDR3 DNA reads TGTGCCAGCCGGGACAGCATACAAGAGACCCAGTACTTC. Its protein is CASRDSIQETQYF.

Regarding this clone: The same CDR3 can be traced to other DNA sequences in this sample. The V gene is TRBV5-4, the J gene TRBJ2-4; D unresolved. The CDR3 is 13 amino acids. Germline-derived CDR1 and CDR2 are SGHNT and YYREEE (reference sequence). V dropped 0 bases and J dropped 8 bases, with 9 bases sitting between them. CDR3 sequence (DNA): TGTGCCAGCAGCTTGGTGAATGGGGACATTCAGTACTTC. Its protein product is CASSLVNGDIQYF.

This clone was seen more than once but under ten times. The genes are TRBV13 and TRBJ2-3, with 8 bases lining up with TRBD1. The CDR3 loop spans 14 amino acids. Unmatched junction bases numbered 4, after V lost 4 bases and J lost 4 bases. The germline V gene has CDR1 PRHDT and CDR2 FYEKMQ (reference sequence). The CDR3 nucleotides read TGTGCCAGCAGCTCAACGGACAGGGCAGATACGCAGTATTTT. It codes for CASSSTDRADTQYF.

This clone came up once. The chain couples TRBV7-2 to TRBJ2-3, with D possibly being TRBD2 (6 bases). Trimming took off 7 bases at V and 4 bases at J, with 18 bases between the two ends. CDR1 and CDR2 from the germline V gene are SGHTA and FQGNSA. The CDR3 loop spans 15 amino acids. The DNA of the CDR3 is TGTGCCAGCACCAACGGGGGAAGTTCCCCAGATACGCAGTATTTT. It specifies CASTNGGSSPDTQYF.

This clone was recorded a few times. The CDR3 bases are TGTGCCAGCAGTGAATGGAGCACTGAAGCTTTCTTT. This encodes CASSEWSTEAFF. The chain couples TRBV25-1 to TRBJ1-1; D remains ambiguous. Trimming pared 1 base from V and 4 bases from J, leaving 4 bases between. The germline CDR1 and CDR2 sequences are MGHDK and SYGVNS. The CDR3 consists of 12 residues.

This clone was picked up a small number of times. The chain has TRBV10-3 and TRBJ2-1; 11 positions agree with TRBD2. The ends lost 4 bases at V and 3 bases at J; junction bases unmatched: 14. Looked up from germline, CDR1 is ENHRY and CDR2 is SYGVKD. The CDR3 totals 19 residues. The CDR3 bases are TGTGCCATCAGTGCCCCGATGGGTAGCGGGACTAGCGGCTACAATGAGCAGTTCTTC. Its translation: CAISAPMGSGTSGYNEQFF.

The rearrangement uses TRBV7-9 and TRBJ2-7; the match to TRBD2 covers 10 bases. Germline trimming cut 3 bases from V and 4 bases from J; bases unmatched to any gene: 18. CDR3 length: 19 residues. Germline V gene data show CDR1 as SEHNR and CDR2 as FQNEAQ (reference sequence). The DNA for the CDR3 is TGTGCCAGCAGCTTCCTATCGGGACTAGCGCCGAGAGGAAATTACGAGCAGTACTTC. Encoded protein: CASSFLSGLAPRGNYEQYF.

The CDR3 bases are TGTGCCAGTAGTATAGACGTCCTGTTGGATACGCAGTATTTT. This gives the protein CASSIDVLLDTQYF. V is TRBV19 and J is TRBJ2-3; D not certain. The CDR3 sequence is 14 residues long. Germline V gene data show CDR1 as LNHDA and CDR2 as SQIVND (reference sequence). Trimming took off 0 bases at V and 6 bases at J, with 10 bases between the two ends.

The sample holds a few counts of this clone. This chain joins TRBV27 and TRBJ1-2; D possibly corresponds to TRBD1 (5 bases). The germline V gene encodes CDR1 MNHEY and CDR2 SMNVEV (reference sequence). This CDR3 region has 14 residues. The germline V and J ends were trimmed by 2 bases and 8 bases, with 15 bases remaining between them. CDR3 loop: CASSLRRPSGGYTF. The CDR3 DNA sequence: TGTGCCAGCAGTTTACGAAGGCCCTCAGGGGGCTACACCTTC.

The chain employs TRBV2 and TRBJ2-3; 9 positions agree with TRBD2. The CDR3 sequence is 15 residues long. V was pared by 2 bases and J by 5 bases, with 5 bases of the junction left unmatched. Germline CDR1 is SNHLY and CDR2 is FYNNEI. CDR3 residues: CASSEIGTSLDTQYF. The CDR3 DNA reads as TGTGCCAGCAGTGAAATCGGGACTAGCTTAGATACGCAGTATTTT.

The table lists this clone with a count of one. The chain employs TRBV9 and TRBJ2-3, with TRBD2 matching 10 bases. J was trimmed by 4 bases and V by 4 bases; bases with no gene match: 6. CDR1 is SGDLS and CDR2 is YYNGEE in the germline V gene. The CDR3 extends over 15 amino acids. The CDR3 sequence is CASSPGLAGADTQYF. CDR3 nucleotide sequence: TGTGCCAGCAGCCCGGGGCTAGCGGGAGCAGATACGCAGTATTTT.

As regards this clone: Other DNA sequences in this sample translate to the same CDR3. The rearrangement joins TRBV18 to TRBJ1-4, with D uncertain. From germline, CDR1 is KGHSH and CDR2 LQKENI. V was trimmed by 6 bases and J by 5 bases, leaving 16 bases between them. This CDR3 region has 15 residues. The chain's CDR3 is CASSPRSTPNEKLFF. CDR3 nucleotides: TGTGCCAGCTCGCCAAGGAGTACTCCGAATGAAAAACTGTTTTTT.

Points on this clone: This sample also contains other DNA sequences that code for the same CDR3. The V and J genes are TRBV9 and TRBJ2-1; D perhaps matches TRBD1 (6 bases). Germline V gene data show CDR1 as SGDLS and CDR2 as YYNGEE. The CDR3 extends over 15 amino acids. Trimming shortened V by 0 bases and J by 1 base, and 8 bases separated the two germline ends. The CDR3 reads CASSVDRASYNEQFF. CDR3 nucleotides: TGTGCCAGCAGCGTAGACAGGGCATCCTACAATGAGCAGTTCTTC.

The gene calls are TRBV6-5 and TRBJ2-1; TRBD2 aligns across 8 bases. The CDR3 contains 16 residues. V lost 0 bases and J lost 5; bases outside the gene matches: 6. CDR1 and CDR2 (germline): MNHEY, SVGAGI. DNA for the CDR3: TGTGCCAGCAGTTACTCGCCAGCGGGAGTCCACAATGAGCAGTTCTTC. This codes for CASSYSPAGVHNEQFF.

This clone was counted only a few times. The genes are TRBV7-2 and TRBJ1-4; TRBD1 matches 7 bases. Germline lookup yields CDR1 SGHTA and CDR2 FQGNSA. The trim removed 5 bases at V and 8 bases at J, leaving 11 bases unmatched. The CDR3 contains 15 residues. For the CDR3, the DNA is TGTGCCAGCAGCCTGACCCGACAGGGCTCAGAAAAACTGTTTTTT. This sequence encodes CASSLTRQGSEKLFF.

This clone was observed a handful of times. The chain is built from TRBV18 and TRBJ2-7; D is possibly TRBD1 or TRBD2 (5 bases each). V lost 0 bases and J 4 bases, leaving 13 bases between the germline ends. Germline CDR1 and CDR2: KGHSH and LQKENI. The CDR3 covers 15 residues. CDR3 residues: CASSPPGASGYEQYF. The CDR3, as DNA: TGTGCCAGCTCACCACCCGGGGCCTCGGGTTACGAGCAGTACTTC.

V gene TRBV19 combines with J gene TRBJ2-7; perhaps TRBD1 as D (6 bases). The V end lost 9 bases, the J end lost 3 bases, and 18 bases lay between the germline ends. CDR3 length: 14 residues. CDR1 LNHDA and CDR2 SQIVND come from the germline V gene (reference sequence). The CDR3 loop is CASRAETGHYEQYF. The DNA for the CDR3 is TGTGCCAGCCGGGCCGAGACAGGCCACTACGAGCAGTACTTC.

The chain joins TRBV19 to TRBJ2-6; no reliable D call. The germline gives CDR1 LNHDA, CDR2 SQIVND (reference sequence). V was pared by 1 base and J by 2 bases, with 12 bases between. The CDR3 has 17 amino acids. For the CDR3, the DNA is TGTGCCAGTAGTATAGGGGTTGGTCGGGCTGGGGCCAACGTCCTGACTTTC. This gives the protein CASSIGVGRAGANVLTF.

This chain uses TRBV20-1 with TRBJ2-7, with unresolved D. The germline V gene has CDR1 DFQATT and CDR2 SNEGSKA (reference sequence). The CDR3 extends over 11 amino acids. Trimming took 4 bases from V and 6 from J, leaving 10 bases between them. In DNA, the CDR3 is TGCAGTGCTAATCTCACCCCCGAGCAGTACTTC. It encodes CSANLTPEQYF.

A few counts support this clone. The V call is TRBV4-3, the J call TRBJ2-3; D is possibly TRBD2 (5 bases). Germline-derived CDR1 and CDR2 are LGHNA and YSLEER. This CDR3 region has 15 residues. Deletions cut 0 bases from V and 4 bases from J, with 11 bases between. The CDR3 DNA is TGCGCCAGCAGCCAAGAGAGAGGGCCGGCAGATACGCAGTATTTT. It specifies CASSQERGPADTQYF.

CDR3 nucleotide sequence: TGCGCCAGCAGAAGCGCAACCTACAATGAGCAGTTCTTC. Protein product: CASRSATYNEQFF. This chain connects TRBV5-1 to TRBJ2-1; D gene uncertain. Trimming pared 5 bases from V and 2 bases from J, leaving 8 bases between. The germline V gene encodes CDR1 SGHRS and CDR2 YFSETQ. The CDR3 spans 13 residues.

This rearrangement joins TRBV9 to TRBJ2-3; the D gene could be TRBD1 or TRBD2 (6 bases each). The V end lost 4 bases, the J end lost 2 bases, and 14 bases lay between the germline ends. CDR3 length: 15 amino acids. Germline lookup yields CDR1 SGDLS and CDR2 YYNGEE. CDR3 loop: CASSLAGEDTDTQYF. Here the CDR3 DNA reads TGTGCCAGCAGCCTAGCAGGGGAGGACACAGATACGCAGTATTTT.

The CDR3 here is CASLGRGTSYEQYF. CDR3 in DNA: TGTGCCAGCCTTGGGAGGGGAACATCCTACGAGCAGTACTTC. The rearrangement joins TRBV28 to TRBJ2-7, with 7 bases fitting TRBD2. V was clipped by 8 bases and J by 1 base; unmatched bases: 8. The CDR3 is 14 residues long. Germline CDR1 MDHEN, CDR2 SYDVKM.

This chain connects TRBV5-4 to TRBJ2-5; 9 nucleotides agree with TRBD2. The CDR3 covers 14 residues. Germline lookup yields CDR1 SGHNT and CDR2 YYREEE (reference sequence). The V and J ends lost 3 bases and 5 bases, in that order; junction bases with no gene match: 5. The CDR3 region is CASSSLAGVETQYF. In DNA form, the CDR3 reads TGTGCCAGCAGCTCTTTAGCGGGAGTGGAGACCCAGTACTTC.

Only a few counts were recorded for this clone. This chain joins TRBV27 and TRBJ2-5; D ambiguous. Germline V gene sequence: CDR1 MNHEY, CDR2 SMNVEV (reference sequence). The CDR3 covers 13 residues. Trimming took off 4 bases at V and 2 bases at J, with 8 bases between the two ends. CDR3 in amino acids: CASSYTPQETQYF. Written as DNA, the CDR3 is TGTGCCAGCAGTTACACGCCGCAAGAGACCCAGTACTTC.

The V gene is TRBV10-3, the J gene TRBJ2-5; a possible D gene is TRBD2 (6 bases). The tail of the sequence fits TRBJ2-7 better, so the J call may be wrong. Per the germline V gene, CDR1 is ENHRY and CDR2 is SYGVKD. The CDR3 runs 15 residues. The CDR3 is CAISDLRRDPYEQYF. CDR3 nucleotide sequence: TGTGCCATCAGTGACCTACGGAGGGACCCCTACGAGCAGTACTTC.